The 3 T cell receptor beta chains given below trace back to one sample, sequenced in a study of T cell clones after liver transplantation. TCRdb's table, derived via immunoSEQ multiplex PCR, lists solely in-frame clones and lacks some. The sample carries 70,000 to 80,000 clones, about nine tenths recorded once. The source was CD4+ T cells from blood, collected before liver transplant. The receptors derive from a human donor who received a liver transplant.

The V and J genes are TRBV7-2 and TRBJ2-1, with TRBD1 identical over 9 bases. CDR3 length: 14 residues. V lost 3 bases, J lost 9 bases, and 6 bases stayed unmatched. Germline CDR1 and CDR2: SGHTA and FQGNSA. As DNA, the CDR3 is TGTGCCAGCAGCTTGGACAGGGGTGAGGGTGAGCAGTTCTTC. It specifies CASSLDRGEGEQFF. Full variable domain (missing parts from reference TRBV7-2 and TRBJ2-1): GAGVSQSPSNKVTEKGKDVELRCDPISGHTALYWYRQSLGQGLEFLIYFQGNSAPDKSGLPSDRFSAERTGGSVSTLTIQRTQQEDSAVYLCASSLDRGEGEQFFGPGTRLTVL.

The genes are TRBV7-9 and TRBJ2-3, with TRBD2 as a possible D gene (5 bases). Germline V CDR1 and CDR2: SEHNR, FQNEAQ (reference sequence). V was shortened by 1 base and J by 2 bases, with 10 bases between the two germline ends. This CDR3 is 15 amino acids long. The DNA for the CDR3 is TGTGCCAGCAGCTTAGGCGCTAGCTTCACAGATACGCAGTATTTT. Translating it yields CASSLGASFTDTQYF.

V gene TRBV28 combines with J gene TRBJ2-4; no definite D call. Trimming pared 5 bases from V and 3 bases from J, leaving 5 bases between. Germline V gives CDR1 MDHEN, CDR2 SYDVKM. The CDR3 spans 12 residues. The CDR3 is CASSPYKNIQYF. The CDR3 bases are TGTGCCAGCAGTCCCTACAAAAACATTCAGTACTTC. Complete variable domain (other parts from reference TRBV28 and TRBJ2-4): DVKVTQSSRYLVKRTGEKVFLECVQDMDHENMFWYRQDPGLGLRLIYFSYDVKMKEKGDIPEGYSVSREKKERFSLILESASTNQTSMYLCASSPYKNIQYFGAGTRLSVL.